A selection of T cell receptor beta chains follows, all from one sample in a study of PD-1 blockade in mismatch repair-deficient tumors. Assay: immunoSEQ multiplex PCR; the TCRdb copy retains only in-frame clones and omits some. The sample has 15,000 to 20,000 clones; roughly 84% are singletons. Sequences were derived from PBMCs, sampled before pembrolizumab treatment. The receptors come from an adult with mismatch repair-deficient cancer. CDR3s include the opening cysteine and the closing phenylalanine or tryptophan. Fields, in order: clone size, V gene, D gene, CDR3 length, J gene, CDR3 protein, CDR3 DNA. The D gene is left open where the match is weak. Where a row states a size, it is once, few, many or the class of an expanded clone; other rows omit it.

-,TRBV6-5,TRBD2,13,TRBJ2-7,CASRSGSFDEQYF,TGTGCCAGCAGGAGCGGGAGCTTCGACGAGCAGTACTTC
-,TRBV5-1,-,15,TRBJ2-1,CASSFRGESINEQFF,TGCGCCAGCAGCTTTCGGGGAGAATCCATCAATGAGCAGTTCTTC
-,TRBV6-5,-,14,TRBJ2-2,CASSYQGGTGELFF,TGTGCCAGCAGTTACCAGGGGGGAACCGGGGAGCTGTTTTTT
large,TRBV10-3,-,12,TRBJ2-3,CAISEKGDTQYF,TGTGCCATCAGTGAGAAAGGAGATACGCAGTATTTT
-,TRBV27,TRBD2,15,TRBJ2-1,CASTSLGLVRDEQFF,TGTGCCAGCACCTCCTTGGGACTAGTTCGCGATGAGCAGTTCTTC
once,TRBV6-1,TRBD2,14,TRBJ2-2,CAGRLAENTGELFF,TGTGCAGGGAGACTAGCAGAAAACACCGGGGAGCTGTTTTTT
-,TRBV11-1,-,13,TRBJ2-7,CASSFSAGPEQYF,TGTGCCAGCAGCTTTAGTGCCGGACCCGAGCAGTACTTC
-,TRBV5-6,-,13,TRBJ2-3,CASSSLGPDTQYF,TGTGCCAGCAGCTCCCTAGGCCCAGATACGCAGTATTTT
-,TRBV13,-,13,TRBJ2-1,CASSYPSTSEQFF,TGTGCCAGCAGCTACCCGAGCACGAGTGAGCAGTTCTTC
-,TRBV5-1,-,12,TRBJ2-3,CASGARSDTQYF,TGCGCCAGCGGGGCTAGGTCTGATACGCAGTATTTT
-,TRBV7-2,-,11,TRBJ2-7,CASSLSYEQYF,TGTGCCAGCAGCTTATCCTACGAGCAGTACTTC
few,TRBV4-3,-,15,TRBJ2-7,CASSHELGGSYEQYF,TGCGCCAGCAGCCACGAGCTGGGAGGTTCCTACGAGCAGTACTTC
-,TRBV5-1,TRBD1,15,TRBJ1-4,CASSPGQEGGEKLFF,TGCGCCAGCAGCCCCGGACAGGAGGGGGGTGAAAAACTGTTTTTT
-,TRBV7-2,TRBD1,14,TRBJ1-2,CASSPETGRHGYTF,TGTGCCAGCAGCCCCGAGACAGGGAGACATGGCTACACCTTC
-,TRBV28,TRBD2,19,TRBJ2-1,CASSTYIPLVAGTYNEQFF,TGTGCCAGCAGTACTTATATACCCCTGGTAGCGGGAACCTACAATGAGCAGTTCTTC
-,TRBV19,TRBD2,15,TRBJ2-4,CASSPTGGPKNIQYF,TGTGCCAGTAGTCCTACGGGGGGACCCAAAAACATTCAGTACTTC
-,TRBV29-1,-,12,TRBJ1-1,CSVDRTNTEAFF,TGCAGCGTCGACAGGACGAACACTGAAGCTTTCTTT
-,TRBV25-1,-,16,TRBJ2-5,CASSKFLSGTTETQYF,TGTGCCAGCAGTAAATTCTTGAGCGGAACAACGGAGACCCAGTACTTC
few,TRBV7-3,TRBD2,13,TRBJ2-5,CASSLTLAETQYF,TGTGCCAGCAGCTTGACACTAGCGGAGACCCAGTACTTC
once,TRBV28,-,15,TRBJ2-6,CASSGQSSGANVLTF,TGTGCCAGCAGTGGGCAGAGCTCTGGGGCCAACGTCCTGACTTTC
-,TRBV15,-,15,TRBJ2-3,CATSRDTGGADTQYF,TGTGCCACCAGCAGAGATACCGGGGGCGCAGATACGCAGTATTTT
-,TRBV6-5,-,12,TRBJ1-2,CASSYGRGGYTF,TGTGCCAGCAGTTACGGACGGGGAGGCTACACCTTC
-,TRBV4-3,-,15,TRBJ1-1,CASSQDPGVDTEAFF,TGCGCCAGCAGCCAAGATCCAGGGGTGGACACTGAAGCTTTCTTT
-,TRBV10-3,TRBD1,13,TRBJ1-2,CAISGQGLGGYTF,TGTGCCATCAGCGGACAGGGGTTGGGTGGCTACACCTTC
few,TRBV28,-,13,TRBJ1-1,CASSLVAAREAFF,TGTGCCAGCAGTTTAGTCGCCGCCCGTGAAGCTTTCTTT
-,TRBV28,TRBD1,15,TRBJ2-7,CASSRPFRGTYEQYF,TGTGCCAGCAGTCGCCCTTTCAGGGGGACCTACGAGCAGTACTTC
-,TRBV10-1,-,15,TRBJ2-7,CASSESQGDSYEQYF,TGCGCCAGCAGTGAGTCCCAGGGAGACTCCTACGAGCAGTACTTC
-,TRBV11-2,-,11,TRBJ2-1,CASSLGNEQFF,TGTGCCAGCAGCTTAGGGAATGAGCAGTTCTTC
-,TRBV7-9,-,14,TRBJ2-7,CASSLGSLVAEQYF,TGTGCCAGCAGCTTAGGCTCCTTGGTAGCCGAGCAGTACTTC
-,TRBV4-3,-,14,TRBJ2-3,CASSQDVRGDTQYF,TGCGCCAGCAGCCAAGATGTAAGGGGAGATACGCAGTATTTT
-,TRBV19,-,13,TRBJ2-6,CASRISGANVLTF,TGTGCCAGTAGGATTTCTGGGGCCAACGTCCTGACTTTC